One T cell receptor beta chain is described in this entry. Antigen specificity is unknown. TCRdb used MiXCR to reprocess the reads, holding one entry per CDR3 protein. Among around 62,000 distinct CDR3 sequences listed, around 68% were seen once. Germline V CDR1 and CDR2: DFQATT, SNEGSKA (reference sequence). Trimming removed 0 bases from V and 6 bases from J, with 11 bases in between. This CDR3 comprises 14 residues. This sample stems from a study of type 1 regulatory T cells. The material sequenced was cultured T cells, either the whole culture or a sorted T cell fraction (not recorded which). Subset: Tr1-enriched cell product generated in vitro against host alloantigens. This TCR came from a human donor in good health. V and J are TRBV20-1 and TRBJ1-4, with a tentative D call TRBD1 (6 bases). The CDR3 bases are TGCAGTGCTAGAGATTCGGCAGGGGATGAAAAACTGTTTTTT. It is translated as CSARDSAGDEKLFF.